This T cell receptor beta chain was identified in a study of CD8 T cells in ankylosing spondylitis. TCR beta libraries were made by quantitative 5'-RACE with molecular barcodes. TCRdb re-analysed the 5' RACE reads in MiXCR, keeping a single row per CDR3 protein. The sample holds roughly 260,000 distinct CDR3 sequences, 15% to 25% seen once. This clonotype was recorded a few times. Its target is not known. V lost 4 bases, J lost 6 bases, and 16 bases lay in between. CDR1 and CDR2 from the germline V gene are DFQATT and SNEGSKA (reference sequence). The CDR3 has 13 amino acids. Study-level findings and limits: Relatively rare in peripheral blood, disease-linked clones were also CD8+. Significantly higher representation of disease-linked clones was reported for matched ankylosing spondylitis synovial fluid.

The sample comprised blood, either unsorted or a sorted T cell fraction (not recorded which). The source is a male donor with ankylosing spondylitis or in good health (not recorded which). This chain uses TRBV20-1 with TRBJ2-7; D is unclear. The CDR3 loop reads CSAKLAGAPEQYV. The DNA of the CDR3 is TGCAGTGCTAAGTTGGCAGGAGCCCCCGAGCAGTACGTC.